The next 9 T cell receptor beta chains were all read from a single sample in a study of CD8+ T cells in alopecia areata. cDNA serving as the sequencing template came from extracted, reverse transcribed RNA. Assay used: immunoSEQ multiplex PCR; TCRdb lists only in-frame clones, some missing. The sample gives around 100,000 clones, none seen only once, and the top ten clones hold 20%. The specimen sequenced was lesional skin. These receptor sequences come from a C3H/HeJ mouse with alopecia areata. The strain is characterized by the MHC haplotype H2-k.

This clone occurred a few times. The genes and germline here are from mouse. Read data end 4 residues before the CDR3 end; the end is taken from the germline J gene. The chain couples TRBV31 to TRBJ2-3, with 8 bases fitting TRBD2. Germline CDR1 GKSSPN, CDR2 SITVG. This CDR3 has 14 amino acids. Trimming at V came to 3 bases and at J to 0 bases, leaving 2 bases not matched to a gene. Here the CDR3 reads CAWSRDWSAETLYF. The DNA read from the CDR3 is TGTGCCTGGAGCCGGGACTGGAGTGCAGAA. Drawing the rest from reference TRBV31 and TRBJ2-3, the complete variable domain is AQTIHQWPVAEIKAVGSPLSLGCTIKGKSSPNLYWYWQATGGTLQQLFYSITVGQVESVVQLNLSASRPKDDQFILSTEKLLLSHSGFYLCAWSRDWSAETLYFGSGTRLTVL.

In regard to this clone: Mouse gene names and germline throughout. The read ends 4 residues early relative to the CDR3; the germline J gene fills the gap. The gene calls are TRBV19 and TRBJ2-3, with 10 bases aligning to TRBD2. V shed 2 bases, J shed 2 bases, and the junction held 5 bases outside the gene matches. The length of the CDR3 is 16 residues. Germline V CDR1 and CDR2: FNHDT, SITEND (reference sequence). The CDR3 bases that were read are TGTGCCAGCAGTATGGCTGGGGGGGCGCCTGCAGAA. Translation gives CASSMAGGAPAE. The entire CDR3 is CASSMAGGAPAETLYF.

This clone came up a few times. Gene names and germline refer to mouse. Sequencing ends 4 residues short of the CDR3 end; the germline J gene provides the rest. The chain couples TRBV1 to TRBJ2-5, with a weak D call TRBD2 (6 bases). V lost 4 bases, J lost 0 bases, and 8 bases lay in between. The length of the CDR3 is 14 residues. Germline V gene sequence: CDR1 NSQYPW, CDR2 LRSPGD (reference sequence). Here the CDR3 reads CTCSDWENQDTQYF. The CDR3 bases that were read are TGCACCTGCAGTGACTGGGAAAACCAAGAC.

A remark on this clone: It may be a read error: a sequence one base away is much more abundant. Mouse names are used for the genes. The read is 4 residues too short to cover the CDR3 end, so that end is filled in from the germline J gene. The chain combines TRBV13-2 with TRBJ2-1; 8 nucleotides agree with TRBD2. The CDR3 contains 14 residues. V was clipped by 5 bases and J by 1 base; unmatched bases: 2. Germline V gene sequence: CDR1 NNHNN, CDR2 SYGAGS (reference sequence). The sequenced CDR3 bases are TGTGCCAGCGGCCGACTGGGGAACTATGCT. This sequence encodes CASGRLGNYA. Given in full, the CDR3 is CASGRLGNYAEQFF.

This clone was seen only a few times. Gene names are mouse gene names. The CDR3 end is not reached by the read, which stops 4 residues before it; the germline J gene fills it in. This chain uses TRBV13-3 with TRBJ1-1; 9 bases agree with TRBD1. Unmatched junction bases numbered 7, after V lost 0 bases and J lost 4 bases. The CDR3 is 16 residues long. Germline CDR1 NNHDY, CDR2 SYVADS. The covered CDR3 bases are TGTGCCAGCAGTGATGCCGGACAGGGGAGTGCCACA. Translated, it gives CASSDAGQGSAT. The whole CDR3 protein is CASSDAGQGSATEVFF.

This clone was counted only a few times. Genes and germline are mouse. The CDR3 is cut off 4 residues early in the read; its end comes from the germline J gene. The gene calls are TRBV13-3 and TRBJ2-7; possible D gene TRBD2, 6 bases. The CDR3 runs to 14 residues. Germline-derived CDR1 and CDR2 are NNHDY and SYVADS. V lost 0 bases and J lost 2, with 9 bases in between. The sequenced part of the CDR3 DNA is TGTGCCAGCAGTGATGTAACTGGGACCTAT. Residues: CASSDVTGTY. The CDR3, in full, reads CASSDVTGTYEQYF.

This clone came up a few times. Genes and germline are mouse. The read comes to an end 4 residues before the CDR3 does, leaving the germline J gene to fill in the end. The V gene is TRBV17, the J gene TRBJ1-1; 10 bases agree with TRBD1. Per the germline V gene, CDR1 is MNHDT and CDR2 is YYDKIL. The CDR3 is 13 residues long. The CDR3 is CASSRGDRGEVFF. The covered CDR3 bases are TGTGCTAGCAGTAGGGGGGACAGGGGA.

This clone was recorded many times. Germline and genes here are mouse. The sequence runs out 4 residues before the end of the CDR3; the remainder is reconstructed from the germline J gene. The chain joins TRBV13-3 to TRBJ2-5; the match to TRBD2 covers 9 bases. The CDR3 sequence is 15 residues long. V lost 4 bases to trimming and J lost 3 bases; unmatched junction nucleotides: 6. Germline assignment: CDR1 NNHDY and CDR2 SYVADS. The CDR3 region is CASSSLGTGQDTQYF. The DNA read from the CDR3 is TGTGCCAGCAGTTCCCTCGGGACTGGGCAAGAC. Combining the CDR3 with reference TRBV13-3 and TRBJ2-5 gives the whole variable domain EAAVTQSPRSKVAVTGGKVTLSCHQTNNHDYMYWYRQDTGHGLRLIHYSYVADSTEKGDIPDGYKASRPSQENFSLILELASLSQTAVYFCASSSLGTGQDTQYFGPGTRLLVL.

This clone has a handful of counts. Each gene name is a mouse one. Sequencing ends 4 residues short of the CDR3 end; the germline J gene provides the rest. The V call is TRBV19, the J call TRBJ2-7; 12 bases are a match to TRBD2. Germline CDR1 and CDR2: FNHDT and SITEND (reference sequence). The CDR3 runs to 15 residues. CDR3 DNA, as far as it was read: TGTGCCAGCAGTCCCCCGGGACTGGGGGGATAT. Translated, it gives CASSPPGLGGY. The full CDR3 sequence reads CASSPPGLGGYEQYF.